The 17 T cell receptor beta chains reported below all come from one sample, sequenced in a study of blood T cell repertoires in COVID-19. Produced via immunoSEQ multiplex PCR; TCRdb's table is partial and in-frame only. The sample carries approximately 350,000 clones, around 90% recorded once. Sequenced material: peripheral blood. The receptors were gathered from a woman younger than 30 who had recovered from COVID-19.

This chain connects TRBV7-9 to TRBJ1-4; 7 bases line up with TRBD1. The length of the CDR3 is 15 residues. The V and J ends lost 5 bases and 1 base, in that order; junction bases with no gene match: 4. The germline V gene encodes CDR1 SEHNR and CDR2 FQNEAQ (reference sequence). The CDR3 region has the DNA TGTGCCAGCAGCGCCGCAGGGGGAACTAATGAAAAACTGTTTTTT. Encoded protein: CASSAAGGTNEKLFF.

The chain employs TRBV10-3 and TRBJ2-6; 7 bases are shared with TRBD2. The CDR3 totals 15 residues. V lost 6 bases and J lost 2; bases outside the gene matches: 4. The V gene's germline CDR1 is ENHRY and CDR2 SYGVKD. CDR3 region: CAISGGNPGANVLTF. The CDR3 DNA reads TGTGCCATCAGCGGGGGGAATCCTGGGGCCAACGTCCTGACTTTC.

V and J are TRBV11-2 and TRBJ1-3; the match to TRBD1 covers 7 bases. J lost 4 bases, V lost 1 base, and 16 bases had no gene match. Per the germline V gene, CDR1 is SGHAT and CDR2 is FQNNGV. The length of the CDR3 is 19 residues. In DNA, the CDR3 is TGTGCCAGCAGCTTAGTGGGGACAGACATCACTTGGTCCGGAAACACCATATATTTT. Its protein product is CASSLVGTDITWSGNTIYF.

The table lists this clone with a count of one. J is TRBJ2-1 and V is TRBV24-1; 7 positions agree with TRBD1. V lost 3 bases and J lost 4; bases outside the gene matches: 8. The CDR3 length is 16 residues. Per the germline V gene, CDR1 is KGHDR and CDR2 is SFDVKD. The CDR3 DNA is TGTGCCACCAGTGATCCACGCTGGACAGGTTACAATGAGCAGTTCTTC. This codes for CATSDPRWTGYNEQFF.

This sequence joins TRBV5-6 and TRBJ2-3; D possibly corresponds to TRBD2 (6 bases). Germline CDR1 SGHDT, CDR2 YYEEEE. This CDR3 has 15 residues. The V end lost 6 bases, the J end lost 5 bases, and 19 bases lay between the germline ends. This CDR3 reads CASIGVGGMQDTQYF. The CDR3 coding sequence is TGTGCCAGCATCGGAGTGGGGGGAATGCAAGATACGCAGTATTTT.

The chain has TRBV19 and TRBJ1-5; 9 nucleotides agree with TRBD1. With V trimmed by 4 bases and J by 5 bases, 6 bases remained unmatched. The germline CDR1 and CDR2 sequences are LNHDA and SQIVND (reference sequence). There are 15 residues in the CDR3. The CDR3 sequence is CASSKPGQGHQPQHF. DNA for the CDR3: TGTGCCAGTAGTAAGCCGGGACAGGGCCATCAGCCCCAGCATTTT.

This clone was found once. CDR3 in DNA: TGTGCTAGTGGTTTGGTATTGGGACAGGGATTATCCGAGCAGTACGTC. It yields the protein CASGLVLGQGLSEQYV. V is TRBV12-5 and J is TRBJ2-7, with 9 bases matching TRBD1. The CDR3 is made up of 16 amino acids. Trimming cost V 0 bases and J 6 bases; bases outside gene matches: 9. CDR1 LGHNT and CDR2 FRNRAP come from the germline V gene.

The table lists this clone with a count of one. The V call is TRBV19, the J call TRBJ1-3; TRBD1 is a possible D gene (6 bases). The V gene's germline CDR1 is LNHDA and CDR2 SQIVND (reference sequence). This CDR3 spans 15 amino acids. V gave up 4 bases and J gave up 4 bases, with 14 bases separating them. The CDR3 region is CASSTNHRAGNTIYF. The DNA of the CDR3 is TGTGCCAGTAGTACAAACCACAGGGCGGGAAACACCATATATTTT.

V is TRBV29-1 and J is TRBJ1-3; D gene uncertain. V shed 4 bases and J shed 0 bases, with 7 bases lying between them. Per the germline V gene, CDR1 is SQVTM and CDR2 is ANQGSEA. This CDR3 is 13 amino acids long. CDR3 sequence reads: CSVGGSSGNTIYF. The CDR3 DNA is TGCAGCGTTGGTGGGAGCTCTGGAAACACCATATATTTT.

The chain is built from TRBV27 and TRBJ2-7; D might be TRBD1 (6 bases). This CDR3 is 13 amino acids long. The germline CDR1 and CDR2 sequences are MNHEY and SMNVEV (reference sequence). The CDR3 nucleotides are TGCGAAATACAGGGATCTATCTCCTACGAGCAGTACGTC. This codes for CEIQGSISYEQYV.

V is TRBV5-1 and J is TRBJ1-1; D perhaps matches TRBD1 (5 bases). Trimming shortened V by 0 bases and J by 2 bases, and 14 bases separated the two germline ends. Germline V gives CDR1 SGHRS, CDR2 YFSETQ. This CDR3 has 16 amino acids. The CDR3 sequence is CASSLESGGVNTEAFF. CDR3 nucleotide sequence: TGCGCCAGCAGCTTGGAGAGTGGAGGGGTTAACACTGAAGCTTTCTTT.

This clone is a singleton in its sample. The CDR3 coding sequence is TGCGCCAGCAGCCAAGTTGCGGGAGAGGTTCACGGGGAGCTGTTTTTT. It codes for CASSQVAGEVHGELFF. V usage is TRBV4-1 and J usage is TRBJ2-2; TRBD2 matches 7 bases. Germline V CDR1 and CDR2: MGHRA, YSYEKL. The CDR3 length is 16 residues. V lost 1 base to trimming and J lost 7 bases; unmatched junction nucleotides: 9.

This chain uses TRBV5-1 with TRBJ1-1; 7 nucleotides match TRBD1. The CDR3 contains 16 residues. Losses at the gene ends were 4 bases for V and 2 bases for J; bases not matched to a gene: 11. Germline loops: CDR1 SGHRS, CDR2 YFSETQ. The DNA of the CDR3 is TGCGCCAGCAGCACCGGATGGACAGGCGTCAACACTGAAGCTTTCTTT. Translating it yields CASSTGWTGVNTEAFF.

The rearrangement uses TRBV19 and TRBJ1-1; no reliable D call. Germline V lookup: CDR1 LNHDA, CDR2 SQIVND (reference sequence). Trimming stripped 7 bases from V and 1 base from J, with 16 bases between. This CDR3 comprises 15 residues. The chain's CDR3 is CASTPSRVTNTEAFF. The CDR3 DNA reads as TGTGCCAGTACCCCCAGTCGGGTTACGAACACTGAAGCTTTCTTT.

The rearrangement links TRBV7-9 to TRBJ1-2, with D unresolved. Deletions cut 1 base from V and 2 bases from J, with 11 bases between. The germline CDR1 and CDR2 sequences are SEHNR and FQNEAQ (reference sequence). This CDR3 is 15 amino acids long. CDR3 loop: CASSLGIGGNYGYTF. DNA for the CDR3: TGTGCCAGCAGCTTAGGAATCGGAGGGAACTATGGCTACACCTTC.

CDR3: CASSLSLGTDTQYF. CDR3 in DNA: TGTGCCAGCAGCTTAAGCCTAGGCACAGATACGCAGTATTTT. V usage is TRBV7-8 and J usage is TRBJ2-3; D gene uncertain. CDR1 and CDR2 from the germline V gene are SGHVS and FQNEAQ. Trimming left V 2 bases short and J 1 base short, with 7 bases between. The CDR3 loop spans 14 amino acids.

The CDR3 loop reads CASSFGTLQPQHF. CDR3 coding DNA: TGTGCCAGCAGTTTTGGGACACTTCAGCCCCAGCATTTT. The rearrangement uses TRBV6-5 and TRBJ1-5, with D possibly matching TRBD1 (6 bases). V was shortened by 4 bases and J by 6 bases, with 10 bases between the two germline ends. Germline V gene sequence: CDR1 MNHEY, CDR2 SVGAGI. This CDR3 is built from 13 residues.